This T cell receptor beta chain emerged from a study of OX40 agonist ivuxolimab in advanced cancers. Study information: The study enrolled dose-escalation patients with hepatocellular carcinoma, melanoma, renal cell or head and neck cancer.

Clones were sequenced by immunoSEQ multiplex PCR, and TCRdb holds only the in-frame ones, with some missing. The table records 45,000 or so clones, around 90% of them present only once. Blood samples were obtained at baseline, cycle 4 day 1, and cycle 7 day 1. The V and J ends lost 1 base and 3 bases respectively, with 11 bases between them. The CDR3 is made up of 14 amino acids. Germline V gene lookup returns CDR1 SGHRS and CDR2 YFSETQ. The TCR originated in an adult with an advanced solid tumor such as melanoma, head and neck, liver or kidney cancer. The source was CD4+ or CD8+ T cells sorted from blood, collected in a trial of the OX40 agonist ivuxolimab. The rearrangement uses TRBV5-1 and TRBJ2-7; tentative D call: TRBD1 (5 bases). Written as DNA, the CDR3 is TGCGCCAGCAGCTTGCACCTGACAGTCTACGAGCAGTACTTC. Translation: CASSLHLTVYEQYF.